The rows below give T cell receptor beta chains drawn from one sample of a study of shared clonotypes between healthy human individuals. Profiled with immunoSEQ multiplex PCR; TCRdb holds only in-frame clones, not every one. The sample consists of 950,000 to 1,200,000 clones, 60% to 80% of them appearing once. The specimen was memory CD4+ T cells from PBMCs. The receptors stem from a man between 18 and 35 years old in good health. Some clones in this sample may be carry-over from other donors' samples. Each CDR3 is given with its conserved first and last residue. A D gene is named only where the DNA matches it firmly. Size tells how often a clone was seen (once, few, many) or the class of an expanded clone, and some rows leave it out.

clone_size j_call d_call v_call cdr3_nt cdr3_aa
. TRBJ1-5 . TRBV5-8 TGTGCCAGCAGCTTGTTAGGGGCCCAGCCCCAGCATTTT CASSLLGAQPQHF
. TRBJ2-3 . TRBV5-4 TGTGCCACCCGACCGGGCCCCGCGGCAGATACGCAGTATTTT CATRPGPAADTQYF
. TRBJ2-5 . TRBV15 TGTGCCACCAGCAGAGTTCAGGTAGCTACCCAGTACTTC CATSRVQVATQYF
. TRBJ2-7 TRBD1 TRBV4-1 TGCGCCAGCAGCCGACAATTTCTCTCTTGGGACAGGGCCTACGAGCAGTACTTC CASSRQFLSWDRAYEQYF
. TRBJ2-2 . TRBV6-6 TGTGCCAGCACCAATGGGGGGAGAGGCACCGGGGAGCTGTTTTTT CASTNGGRGTGELFF
. TRBJ2-1 . TRBV9 TGTGCCAGCAGCCCCTATTCCGGGGGAGGCGTGTACAATGAGCAGTTCTTC CASSPYSGGGVYNEQFF
. TRBJ2-6 . TRBV5-3 TGTGCCAGAGCTTTTCAGGGTCTCGGGGCCAACGTCCTGACTTTC CARAFQGLGANVLTF
. TRBJ1-1 . TRBV6-5 TGTGCCAGCAGTTACTACCCGGGGCCAGAACAGACTGAAGCTTTCTTT CASSYYPGPEQTEAFF
. TRBJ1-1 . TRBV6-6 TGTGCCAGCAGCTCCCTCGTGGGAGCTGAAGCTTTCTTT CASSSLVGAEAFF
few TRBJ2-7 . TRBV9 TGTGCCAGCAGCGTAGATGGGAGCTCCTACGAGCAGTACTTC CASSVDGSSYEQYF
. TRBJ2-1 TRBD2 TRBV6-5 TGTGCCAGCAGTTACCCTAGCGGGGGAGAAAATGAGCAGTTCTTC CASSYPSGGENEQFF
. TRBJ1-5 . TRBV6-1 TGTGCCAGCAGTAAACAAGAGCCCCAGCATTTT CASSKQEPQHF
. TRBJ2-5 . TRBV29-1 TGCAGCGTTGAAGATAAAGGAGGGGAGACCCAGTACTTC CSVEDKGGETQYF
. TRBJ1-5 TRBD1 TRBV19 TGTGCCAGTAGTGCAAAAAGACAGGGAGGAAGCAATCAGCCCCAGCATTTT CASSAKRQGGSNQPQHF
. TRBJ1-2 . TRBV6-1 TGTGCCAGCACTCAGGGCGGGCATGGCTACACCTTC CASTQGGHGYTF
. TRBJ2-3 . TRBV5-1 TGCGCCAGCAGCGGGGGGACCACACCCACAGATACGCAGTATTTT CASSGGTTPTDTQYF
few TRBJ2-7 . TRBV30 TGTGCCTGGAGTGGAGGGAAGGGGTACGAGCAGTACTTC CAWSGGKGYEQYF
. TRBJ2-7 . TRBV5-1 TGCGCCAGCAGCTTAAACTCGGGACAAACCTACGAGCAGTACTTC CASSLNSGQTYEQYF
. TRBJ1-6 . TRBV6-5 TGTGCCAGCAGGCCCGTGGTCAATTCACCCCTCCACTTT CASRPVVNSPLHF
few TRBJ1-5 . TRBV27 TGTGCCAGCAGTTTGGGCGGGGGCCAGCAGCCCCAGCATTTT CASSLGGGQQPQHF
. TRBJ2-1 . TRBV5-4 TGTGCCAGCAGCTTGGACCTCCACAATGAGCAGTTCTTC CASSLDLHNEQFF
. TRBJ1-1 . TRBV5-1 TGCGCCAGCAGCTTGGGGAATACAGGGCCTGAAGCTTTCTTT CASSLGNTGPEAFF
. TRBJ1-2 . TRBV28 TGTGCCAGCAGGCTACAGGGAGGCTATGGCTACACCTTC CASRLQGGYGYTF
. TRBJ1-2 . TRBV9 TGTGCCAGCAGCGAGCCCGGGTCCACTTATGGCTACACCTTC CASSEPGSTYGYTF
. TRBJ2-7 TRBD1 TRBV7-2 TGTGCCAGCAGAGGACAGGCTACCCCCTACGAGCAGTACTTC CASRGQATPYEQYF
. TRBJ2-7 . TRBV12-5 TGTGCTAGTGGTAAAGGTGGAGGGGGGCACGAGCAGTACTTC CASGKGGGGHEQYF
. TRBJ2-7 TRBD2 TRBV5-4 TGTGCCAGCAGCCGGCGCGCTAGCGGCTCCTACGAGCAGTACTTC CASSRRASGSYEQYF
many TRBJ2-2 . TRBV9 TGTGCCAGCAGCCCCCGCACGGGGCGGAACACCGGGGAGCTGTTTTTT CASSPRTGRNTGELFF
. TRBJ2-1 . TRBV7-9 TGTGCCAGCAGCTTACAGGGTTTATTCGGTCCTAATGAGCAGTTCTTC CASSLQGLFGPNEQFF
few TRBJ2-5 . TRBV5-1 TGCGCCAGCAGCGGTTCGAGTATCGGAGAGACCCAGTACTTC CASSGSSIGETQYF
. TRBJ2-1 TRBD2 TRBV25-1 TGTGCCAGCAGTGAATTAGGTGCTAGCGGGAGGAAGGGTGATGAGCAGTTCTTC CASSELGASGRKGDEQFF
. TRBJ2-2 . TRBV5-1 TGCGCCAGCAGCTTGCAGGGCCCAGGGACCGGGGAGCTGTTTTTT CASSLQGPGTGELFF
. TRBJ2-5 TRBD1 TRBV5-4 TGTGCCAGCAGCTCAGACAGGGGCATCCAAGAGACCCAGTACTTC CASSSDRGIQETQYF
. TRBJ1-4 . TRBV29-1 TGCAGCGTTGATGCCCAGTCTAATGAAAAACTGTTTTTT CSVDAQSNEKLFF
many TRBJ2-5 TRBD2 TRBV5-1 TGCGCCAGCAGCTTGCGACTAGCGGGAGGGGGGTTACAAGAGACCCAGTACTTC CASSLRLAGGGLQETQYF
. TRBJ2-1 TRBD1 TRBV10-3 TGTGCCATCTCGTCGGGACAGGGTCACAATGAGCAGTTCTTC CAISSGQGHNEQFF
. TRBJ1-2 . TRBV28 TGTGCCAGCAGTGCATCTACAGGGTCCGTTGGCTATGGCTACACCTTC CASSASTGSVGYGYTF
. TRBJ1-2 TRBD1 TRBV5-1 TGCGCCAGCAGCTCGGACAGGGGGCTTGGCTACACCTTC CASSSDRGLGYTF
. TRBJ1-1 TRBD1 TRBV7-3 TGTGCCAGCAGCCCCGACAGGGTTGAAGCTTTCTTT CASSPDRVEAFF
. TRBJ2-5 . TRBV5-1 TGCGCCAGCAGCTTTCGTGAGACCCAGTACTTC CASSFRETQYF
. TRBJ1-2 . TRBV30 TGTGCCTGGAGTGACAGTCATAACTATGGCTACACCTTC CAWSDSHNYGYTF
. TRBJ2-3 . TRBV5-1 TGCGCCAGCAGCCCGGGACTTACCACAGATACGCAGTATTTT CASSPGLTTDTQYF
once TRBJ2-7 . TRBV4-3 TGCGCCAGCAGCCACTCTTTTCCTTCAGGGGCCTTCGTAGGCGAGCAGTACTTC CASSHSFPSGAFVGEQYF
. TRBJ2-7 TRBD2 TRBV19 TGTGCCAGTAGTAACTCCGCTAGCGGGAGGAACTACGAGCAGTACTTC CASSNSASGRNYEQYF
. TRBJ2-7 TRBD1 TRBV5-1 TGCGCCAGCAGCTTGTTGGGACAGGGTATCATCCCCTACGAGCAGTACTTC CASSLLGQGIIPYEQYF
. TRBJ1-5 . TRBV27 TGTGCCAGCAGCCGCCACAATCAGCCCCAGCATTTT CASSRHNQPQHF
many TRBJ2-7 TRBD1 TRBV12-5 TGTGCTAGTGGCCGGACAGGGGGCACGGTTACCTACGAGCAGTACTTC CASGRTGGTVTYEQYF
. TRBJ2-1 . TRBV7-2 TGTGCCAGCAGCTCCCCATCTGTGCTGCAGTTCTTC CASSSPSVLQFF
. TRBJ1-1 . TRBV2 TGTGCCAGCAAGCGGGAGGGAGGAGGTGAAGCTTTCTTT CASKREGGGEAFF
. TRBJ1-2 . TRBV19 TGTGCCAGTAGTAAGGGCTATAACTATGGCTACACCTTC CASSKGYNYGYTF
few TRBJ2-3 . TRBV28 TGTGCCAGCAAAGCAGGGACTACGCAGTATTTT CASKAGTTQYF